This TCR beta chain emerged from a study of beta chain features in type 1 diabetes. Expressed TCRB transcripts were sequenced because the entire RNA isolate underwent reverse transcription. The table came from immunoSEQ multiplex PCR; TCRdb's copy has only in-frame clones and leaves some out. The table lists some 290,000 clones, 13% to 15% of them singletons. About this clone itself: Its antigen is unidentified.

Findings and limits, study-wide: Moderate yet significant TCRB CDR3 shortening was seen in Type 1 diabetes patients in all four CD4+ subsets.

Isolation of CD4+ naive, central memory, regulatory and stem cell-like memory cells was achieved by sorting via CD45RO/CCR7/CD25/CD127/CD95/CD27. The CDR3 covers 16 residues. The germline CDR1 and CDR2 sequences are LNHDA and SQIVND (reference sequence). The J segment lost 4 bases and the V segment lost 9 bases, leaving 11 bases of the junction unmatched. This receptor was taken from a man aged 25-45 years with type 1 diabetes. The V and J genes are TRBV19 and TRBJ2-1; 11 nucleotides agree with TRBD2. Sequenced: naive CD4+ T cells from blood. CDR3 loop: CASKARTSGLYNEQFF. The CDR3 DNA follows: TGTGCCAGCAAGGCCCGGACTAGCGGGCTTTACAATGAGCAGTTCTTC.